The entry that follows covers one T cell receptor beta chain sequence. Germline CDR1 is SGHRS and CDR2 is YFSETQ. The CDR3 contains 13 residues. V dropped 0 bases and J dropped 8 bases, with 9 bases sitting between them. This entry is derived from a study of blood T cell repertoires in COVID-19. Across the whole study: Samples taken during acute and convalescent COVID-19 were collected in the United States, Italy and Spain.

Profiling relied on immunoSEQ multiplex PCR, and the TCRdb table lists in-frame clones only, not all of them. The data hold roughly 290,000 clones, with around 87% observed a single time. The sample consisted of peripheral blood. The V call is TRBV5-1, the J call TRBJ1-5, with D perhaps matching TRBD1 (6 bases). The receptor was isolated from a woman under 40 who had recovered from COVID-19. CDR3 protein: CASSLERGKPQHF. In nucleotides, the CDR3 is TGCGCCAGCAGCTTGGAGAGGGGGAAGCCCCAGCATTTT.